Shown below are 25 T cell receptor beta chains from a single sample sequenced in a study of T cells in Graves' hyperthyroidism and ophthalmopathy. Amplification of TCR beta CDR3 regions was performed using RNA transcripts as template. First-round RT-PCR with HTBI primers amplified the TCR CDR3 region. TCRdb independently ran MiXCR on the multiplex PCR reads; one entry per CDR3 protein. The profile shows around 690,000 distinct CDR3 sequences, 15% to 20% of them singletons. Source material: blood. These receptors all come from a man aged 45-65 years with Graves' hyperthyroidism.

There are many counts of this clonotype. This chain's CDR3 is CASSYGARTERKYNEQFF. The CDR3 nucleotides read TGTGCCAGCAGTTACGGGGCACGGACTGAGCGAAAATACAATGAGCAGTTCTTC. This chain uses TRBV6-1 with TRBJ2-1; D is tentatively TRBD1 or TRBD2 (5 bases each). CDR3 length equals 18 residues. Deletions cut 5 bases from V and 4 bases from J, with 24 bases between. Per the germline V gene, CDR1 is MNHNS and CDR2 is SASEGT.

The table lists this clonotype with a few counts. The chain uses TRBV3-1 and TRBJ2-6; 8 nucleotides line up with TRBD2. The CDR3 sequence is 17 residues long. In germline, CDR1 is LGHDT, CDR2 YNNKEL (reference sequence). Losses at the gene ends were 4 bases for V and 0 bases for J; bases not matched to a gene: 5. CDR3 DNA: TGTGCCAGCAGCCCACTAGCGGAGGGCTCTGGGGCCAACGTCCTGACTTTC. Translated: CASSPLAEGSGANVLTF.

This clonotype was found a few times. This chain uses TRBV18 with TRBJ2-2, with D perhaps assigned TRBD1 or TRBD2 (5 bases each). V dropped 8 bases and J dropped 5 bases, with 18 bases sitting between them. The germline CDR1 and CDR2 sequences are KGHSH and LQKENI. The CDR3 sequence is 15 residues long. The CDR3 sequence is CASHTPGPITGELFF. Written as DNA, the CDR3 is TGTGCCAGCCATACTCCGGGACCCATAACCGGGGAGCTGTTTTTT.

This clonotype was detected a few times. The CDR3 DNA follows: TGTGCCAGCTCACCCAGGGGCGCAAAGGACACCGGGGAGCTGTTTTTT. It is translated as CASSPRGAKDTGELFF. This sequence joins TRBV18 and TRBJ2-2; a possible D gene is TRBD1 (6 bases). Germline V gives CDR1 KGHSH, CDR2 LQKENI. The CDR3 extends over 16 amino acids. The V end lost 3 bases, the J end lost 3 bases, and 14 bases lay between the germline ends. The variable domain in full, completed from reference TRBV18 and TRBJ2-2, reads NAGVMQNPRHLVRRRGQEARLRCSPMKGHSHVYWYRQLPEEGLKFMVYLQKENIIDESGMPKERFSAEFPKEGPSILRIQQVVRGDSAAYFCASSPRGAKDTGELFFGEGSRLTVL.

About this clonotype itself: This sequence may be a read error, since a much larger clone differs from it by one base. This chain joins TRBV24-1 and TRBJ2-5; 16 bases are a match to TRBD2. From germline, CDR1 is KGHDR and CDR2 SFDVKD. This CDR3 region has 15 residues. The CDR3 sequence is CGTSGTSGREETQYF. Written as DNA, the CDR3 is TGTGGCACCAGTGGGACTAGCGGGAGGGAAGAGACCCAGTACTTC.

This clonotype was found many times. This chain uses TRBV27 with TRBJ2-3; 13 positions agree with TRBD2. The CDR3 extends over 15 amino acids. Germline CDR1 is MNHEY and CDR2 is SMNVEV (reference sequence). With V trimmed by 5 bases and J by 11 bases, 10 bases remained unmatched. The CDR3 DNA follows: TGTGCCAGCAGTGGACTAGCGGGAGTCAGTAGGATGCAGTATTTT. This translates into CASSGLAGVSRMQYF.

Regarding this clonotype: A much larger clone differs by one base, so this may be a read error. The chain links TRBV5-5 to TRBJ2-1; TRBD1 aligns across 11 bases. CDR3 size: 16 residues. The germline V gene encodes CDR1 SGHKS and CDR2 YYEKEE (reference sequence). In DNA form, the CDR3 reads TGTGCCAGCAGCCCCGGACAGGGGGCCCTCTACAATGAGCAGCTCTTC. Its protein is CASSPGQGALYNEQLF.

This clonotype has a count of ten or more. This sequence joins TRBV2 and TRBJ2-3, with 8 bases that match TRBD1. Per the germline V gene, CDR1 is SNHLY and CDR2 is FYNNEI. The CDR3 spans 15 residues. With 6 bases clipped from V and 1 base from J, the junction kept 6 bases outside the gene matches. In DNA form, the CDR3 reads TGTGCCAGCAGACTCGGACAGGGAGGCACAGATACGCAGTATTTT. As protein: CASRLGQGGTDTQYF.

The chain uses TRBV2 and TRBJ2-7; 8 nucleotides match TRBD2. The germline V gene encodes CDR1 SNHLY and CDR2 FYNNEI. Trimming removed 7 bases from V and 2 bases from J; junction bases left unmatched: 1. CDR3 length equals 12 residues. The CDR3: CASKLAAYEQYF. DNA of the CDR3: TGTGCCAGCAAACTAGCGGCCTACGAGCAGTACTTC.

At least ten counts were recorded for this clonotype. The chain is built from TRBV28 and TRBJ2-1; a possible D gene is TRBD2 (6 bases). In germline, CDR1 is MDHEN, CDR2 SYDVKM. The length of the CDR3 is 19 residues. V was shortened by 4 bases and J by 3 bases, with 25 bases between the two germline ends. The CDR3 loop is CASSSSPGLGNLNYNEQFF. CDR3 nucleotide sequence: TGTGCCAGCAGTTCCAGTCCGGGACTGGGGAACCTTAACTACAATGAGCAGTTCTTC.

This chain uses TRBV13 with TRBJ2-7, with a weak D call TRBD1 (5 bases). From germline, CDR1 is PRHDT and CDR2 FYEKMQ (reference sequence). There are 14 residues in the CDR3. V was clipped by 3 bases and J by 2 bases, with 11 bases between them. The CDR3 region is CASSFQGTTYEQYF. DNA for the CDR3: TGTGCCAGCAGCTTCCAGGGAACGACCTACGAGCAGTACTTC. The full variable domain, with the rest looked up from reference TRBV13 and TRBJ2-7, is AAGVIQSPRHLIKEKRETATLKCYPIPRHDTVYWYQQGPGQDPQFLISFYEKMQSDKGSIPDRFSAQQFSDYHSELNMSSLELGDSALYFCASSFQGTTYEQYFGPGTRLTVT.

This clonotype was seen a few times. J is TRBJ2-4 and V is TRBV28; D is unclear. Trimming took 5 bases from V and 7 from J, leaving 6 bases between them. Germline V CDR1 and CDR2: MDHEN, SYDVKM. The CDR3 is made up of 11 amino acids. The CDR3 reads CASSMENIQYF. The DNA of the CDR3 is TGTGCCAGCAGTATGGAGAACATTCAGTACTTC.

In its sample, this clonotype was seen many times. This rearrangement joins TRBV5-5 to TRBJ1-6; 8 nucleotides line up with TRBD1. In germline, CDR1 is SGHKS, CDR2 YYEKEE (reference sequence). This CDR3 contains 15 residues. V lost 6 bases, J lost 8 bases, and 10 bases stayed unmatched. DNA for the CDR3: TGTGCCAGCACCCCAGGGGGCTTGGGGGATTCACCCCTCCACTTT. This gives the protein CASTPGGLGDSPLHF.

V gene TRBV30 combines with J gene TRBJ2-1; D remains ambiguous. This CDR3 spans 13 amino acids. Deletions cut 4 bases from V and 4 bases from J, with 11 bases between. Germline V CDR1 and CDR2: GTSNPN, SVGIG (reference sequence). The CDR3 loop is CAWTRPPYNEQFF. DNA for the CDR3: TGTGCCTGGACTCGTCCGCCATACAATGAGCAGTTCTTC.

This clonotype was counted ten times or more. The chain carries TRBV28 and TRBJ2-7, with 9 bases that match TRBD2. Trimming removed 6 bases from V and 0 bases from J; junction bases left unmatched: 6. Germline values: CDR1 MDHEN, CDR2 SYDVKM. CDR3 size: 15 residues. CDR3 sequence reads: CASSLAGTSSYEQYF. The CDR3 coding sequence is TGTGCCAGCAGCCTAGCGGGGACTAGCTCCTACGAGCAGTACTTC.

This clonotype appeared many times. V and J are TRBV2 and TRBJ1-5, with 9 bases aligning to TRBD1. Germline CDR1 and CDR2: SNHLY and FYNNEI. V lost 2 bases and J lost 9; bases outside the gene matches: 5. The CDR3 covers 14 residues. CDR3 amino acids: CASSEWDRDRPQHF. CDR3 coding DNA: TGTGCCAGCAGTGAATGGGACAGGGATAGGCCCCAGCATTTT.

This clonotype was observed at least ten times. The rearrangement links TRBV27 to TRBJ2-5; D is undetermined. Trimming took off 5 bases at V and 5 bases at J, with 9 bases between the two ends. From germline, CDR1 is MNHEY and CDR2 SMNVEV (reference sequence). This CDR3 comprises 12 residues. Written as DNA, the CDR3 is TGTGCCAGCAGTCCCACCCGGGAGACCCAGTACTTC. This gives the protein CASSPTRETQYF.

This clonotype was seen many times. The chain employs TRBV9 and TRBJ2-2, with 9 nucleotides matching TRBD2. The CDR3 has 16 amino acids. V trimming: 4 bases; J trimming: 3 bases; junction bases outside the gene matches: 7. Germline CDR1 SGDLS, CDR2 YYNGEE. CDR3: CASSPLAGRDTGELFF. For the CDR3, the DNA is TGTGCCAGCAGCCCCCTAGCGGGGAGAGACACCGGGGAGCTGTTTTTT.

This chain links TRBV29-1 with TRBJ1-4; D not certain. In germline, CDR1 is SQVTM, CDR2 ANQGSEA. The CDR3 covers 14 residues. The ends were cut back, 4 bases at V and 0 bases at J, with 9 bases in the middle. In nucleotides, the CDR3 is TGCAGCGTTGGAGGTAGTGCAACTAATGAAAAACTGTTTTTT. Translating it yields CSVGGSATNEKLFF.

V gene TRBV27 combines with J gene TRBJ1-4; TRBD1 might be the D (5 bases). The germline V gene has CDR1 MNHEY and CDR2 SMNVEV (reference sequence). The ends were cut back, 0 bases at V and 4 bases at J, with 12 bases in the middle. The length of the CDR3 is 16 residues. The CDR3, as DNA: TGTGCCAGCAGTTTATCGCGCGGGGGAGGTAATGAAAAACTGTTTTTT. Protein sequence: CASSLSRGGGNEKLFF.

This clonotype was detected ten times or more. This chain joins TRBV29-1 and TRBJ2-1; TRBD2 matches at 11 bases. Germline CDR1 and CDR2: SQVTM and ANQGSEA. The CDR3 is made up of 16 amino acids. J gave up 7 bases and V 5 bases, and 13 bases lay outside the gene matches. The CDR3 coding sequence is TGCAGCGTTTCCACCTTCCTAGCGGGAGGTACGAATGAGCAGTTCTTC. Translation: CSVSTFLAGGTNEQFF.

The table lists this clonotype with many counts. The CDR3 sequence is CASSRGVAGLQETQYF. In DNA, the CDR3 is TGTGCCAGCTCTAGGGGGGTAGCGGGGCTACAAGAGACCCAGTACTTC. The V gene is TRBV27, the J gene TRBJ2-5; 8 nucleotides match TRBD2. Trimming removed 8 bases from V and 2 bases from J; junction bases left unmatched: 13. Per germline, CDR1 MNHEY and CDR2 SMNVEV (reference sequence). The CDR3 has 16 amino acids.

This clonotype was counted many times. The genes are TRBV11-2 and TRBJ1-1; TRBD1 is a possible D gene (6 bases). The ends were cut back, 5 bases at V and 11 bases at J, with 15 bases in the middle. The CDR3 contains 12 residues. CDR1 is SGHAT and CDR2 is FQNNGV in the germline V gene. CDR3 sequence (DNA): TGTGCCAGCAGCCCAGCGGGGGGCGCGGCTTTCTTT. This gives the protein CASSPAGGAAFF.

The chain uses TRBV7-8 and TRBJ2-3, with D possibly TRBD2 on 6 matching bases. V was pared by 5 bases and J by 8 bases, with 23 bases between. The CDR3 is 16 amino acids. The germline V gene encodes CDR1 SGHVS and CDR2 FQNEAQ. The CDR3 loop is CASSKAEAGPVGTQYF. The CDR3 DNA reads TGTGCCAGCAGCAAAGCGGAGGCGGGGCCGGTGGGTACGCAGTATTTT.

At least ten counts were recorded for this clonotype. The chain employs TRBV12-3 or TRBV12-4 and TRBJ1-2; D uncertain. This CDR3 is 12 amino acids long. Trimming shortened V by 6 bases and J by 3 bases, and 8 bases separated the two germline ends. CDR3 in DNA: TGTGCCAGCAGCCCGGGAGACTATGGCTACACCTTC. Protein: CASSPGDYGYTF.